Sequencing of this T cell receptor beta chain was carried out in a study of blood T cells in healthy people across ages. Primers used in a second PCR of roughly 7 to 11 cycles were a sample-barcoded 5' primer and a J-beta primer mix. TCRdb used MiXCR to reprocess the 5' RACE reads, holding one entry per CDR3 protein. Here the sample spans roughly 1,000,000 distinct CDR3 sequences, 20% to 25% being singletons. This clonotype showed up just a few times. These same records also appear under a second study, on T cells of mothers and their children. This second study notes: A few healthy Caucasian mothers, along with their six children, were the donors.

Sequenced: blood. The TCR originated in a girl aged 2 to 9 in good health.

The CDR3 DNA is TGTGCCAGCAGCCAAGAACCCAGGGGTCGCACTGAAGCTTTCTTT. This codes for CASSQEPRGRTEAFF. The chain joins TRBV14 to TRBJ1-1; perhaps TRBD1 as D (6 bases). Germline V gives CDR1 SGHDN, CDR2 FVKESK. The CDR3 totals 15 residues. V lost 0 bases to trimming and J lost 4 bases, with 12 bases between them.